This TCR beta chain is drawn from a study of cytomegalovirus exposure and HLA in healthy donors. The study, taken as a whole, reports: Most TCR sequences were rare, but some public TCRs occurred in many donors.

On this clone: Its antigen is as yet unknown.

A multiplex PCR was run with 60 Vbeta primers and 13 Jbeta primers. TCRdb's table, derived via immunoSEQ multiplex PCR, lists solely in-frame clones and lacks some. The data contain 150,000 or so clones, over 70% of them singletons. There are 17 residues in the CDR3. V dropped 2 bases and J dropped 0; count of bases not matched to a gene: 5. Germline values: CDR1 SGDLS, CDR2 YYNGEE. The sequence was collected from a man between 50 and 59 years old in good health and CMV-seropositive. Sequenced sample: PBMCs. The rearrangement links TRBV9 to TRBJ2-3; TRBD2 agrees at 11 bases. CDR3 sequence reads: CASSVGTSGISTDTQYF. CDR3 DNA: TGTGCCAGCAGCGTCGGGACTAGCGGAATTAGCACAGATACGCAGTATTTT.